These 26 T cell receptor beta chains share one sample of origin, sequenced in a study of cytomegalovirus exposure and HLA in healthy donors. This PCR relied on a set of 60 Vbeta primers and 13 Jbeta primers. Using immunoSEQ multiplex PCR, the repertoire was profiled, and TCRdb retains in-frame clones only, with some absent. The top ten clones hold around 2.9% of a sample with about 110,000 clones, over 60% of them seen once. The material sequenced was PBMCs. Receptors originate from a woman aged 55-69 years in good health and CMV-seropositive.

The CDR3 nucleotides read TGCAGCATTTTAGGGACAGGGAACACTGAAGCTTTCTTT. Its translation: CSILGTGNTEAFF. The gene calls are TRBV29-1 and TRBJ1-1; 8 bases map to TRBD1. The CDR3 contains 13 residues. Looked up from germline, CDR1 is SQVTM and CDR2 is ANQGSEA. J was trimmed by 1 base and V by 8 bases; bases with no gene match: 6.

This rearrangement joins TRBV5-1 to TRBJ2-3; no definite D call. V lost 4 bases and J 4 bases, leaving 16 bases between the germline ends. The CDR3 extends over 15 amino acids. Looked up from germline, CDR1 is SGHRS and CDR2 is YFSETQ. Written as DNA, the CDR3 is TGCGCCAGCAGCAGTTTAAGAGGCACCGCAGATACGCAGTATTTT. Its protein is CASSSLRGTADTQYF.

The rearrangement uses TRBV7-7 and TRBJ2-1; 13 bases agree with TRBD2. Germline CDR1 reads SSHAT; CDR2 reads FNYEAQ (reference sequence). V dropped 5 bases and J dropped 7; count of bases not matched to a gene: 5. The CDR3 totals 15 residues. The chain's CDR3 is CASSVGTSGMNEQFF. The CDR3 nucleotides read TGTGCCAGCAGCGTAGGGACTAGCGGGATGAATGAGCAGTTCTTC.

The genes are TRBV28 and TRBJ1-3; D is undetermined. The germline V gene encodes CDR1 MDHEN and CDR2 SYDVKM. Trimming took off 3 bases at V and 0 bases at J, with 15 bases between the two ends. This CDR3 contains 17 residues. The CDR3 region has the DNA TGTGCCAGCAGTTTTGTACGGGTCACCATCTCTGGAAACACCATATATTTT. This codes for CASSFVRVTISGNTIYF.

The chain uses TRBV7-2 and TRBJ2-5; D might be TRBD1 (7 bases). The V gene's germline CDR1 is SGHTA and CDR2 FQGNSA. Trimming took 1 base from V and 4 from J, leaving 16 bases between them. The CDR3 sequence is 16 residues long. The CDR3 protein is CASSLDVAEGAETQYF. CDR3 nucleotides: TGTGCCAGCAGCTTAGATGTAGCGGAGGGGGCAGAGACCCAGTACTTC.

The chain is built from TRBV6-1 and TRBJ2-1, with 11 bases aligning to TRBD2. The junction had 4 bases not matched to a gene; V was cut back by 6 bases and J by 3 bases. The germline gives CDR1 MNHNS, CDR2 SASEGT. There are 15 residues in the CDR3. In DNA, the CDR3 is TGTGCCAGCAGGGGACTAGCGGAGATCTACAATGAGCAGTTCTTC. As protein: CASRGLAEIYNEQFF.

The CDR3 nucleotides are TGTGCCAGCTCACCCTACACTAGGACAGGGGAAGGCACTGAAGCTTTCTTT. This translates into CASSPYTRTGEGTEAFF. The chain uses TRBV18 and TRBJ1-1; 9 bases line up with TRBD1. The length of the CDR3 is 17 residues. Trimming took 3 bases from V and 4 from J; bases not matched to a gene: 12. The germline gives CDR1 KGHSH, CDR2 LQKENI. The variable domain in full, completed from reference TRBV18 and TRBJ1-1, reads NAGVMQNPRHLVRRRGQEARLRCSPMKGHSHVYWYRQLPEEGLKFMVYLQKENIIDESGMPKERFSAEFPKEGPSILRIQQVVRGDSAAYFCASSPYTRTGEGTEAFFGQGTRLTVV.

The V and J genes are TRBV28 and TRBJ2-2, with D maybe TRBD2 (6 bases). Germline assignment: CDR1 MDHEN and CDR2 SYDVKM. CDR3 length equals 12 residues. Trimming took 5 bases from V and 7 from J, leaving 8 bases between them. The CDR3 coding sequence is TGTGCCAGCAGTGGGGGGAGCGGGGAGCTGTTTTTT. This gives the protein CASSGGSGELFF.

There are a few counts of this clone. This chain uses TRBV4-2 with TRBJ2-7; TRBD1 matches at 11 bases. V lost 1 base and J lost 4; bases outside the gene matches: 3. The V gene's germline CDR1 is LGHNA and CDR2 YNFKEQ. The CDR3 consists of 15 residues. DNA for the CDR3: TGTGCCAGCAGCCAAGGGACAGGGGGCGGATACGAGCAGTACTTC. Its protein product is CASSQGTGGGYEQYF.

The rearrangement links TRBV7-2 to TRBJ1-2, with a weak D call TRBD1 (5 bases). Germline-derived CDR1 and CDR2 are SGHTA and FQGNSA. V lost 2 bases, J lost 5 bases, and 18 bases lay in between. The CDR3 is 16 amino acids. The CDR3 loop is CASSLPPFAGGYGYTF. CDR3 sequence (DNA): TGTGCCAGCAGCTTACCCCCCTTTGCCGGGGGTTATGGCTACACCTTC.

V usage is TRBV5-4 and J usage is TRBJ2-5; TRBD1 matches 9 bases. The better agreement between TRBJ2-7 and the DNA end casts doubt on the J call. The germline V gene encodes CDR1 SGHNT and CDR2 YYREEE (reference sequence). The CDR3 covers 14 residues. In DNA form, the CDR3 reads TGTGCCAGCAGCTGGGACAGGGCGACCTACGAGCAGTACTTC. Translated: CASSWDRATYEQYF.

The J gene is TRBJ2-1, the V gene TRBV7-2; a weak D match, TRBD1 (6 bases). The CDR3 totals 11 residues. From germline, CDR1 is SGHTA and CDR2 FQGNSA. V was shortened by 6 bases and J by 15 bases, with 15 bases between the two germline ends. The DNA of the CDR3 is TGTGCCAGCAGTCAACAGGGCGGCTCGTTCTTC. Its translation: CASSQQGGSFF.

This chain uses TRBV5-1 with TRBJ2-7; 13 bases are shared with TRBD2. The CDR3 consists of 15 residues. From germline, CDR1 is SGHRS and CDR2 YFSETQ. With V trimmed by 4 bases and J by 5 bases, 6 bases remained unmatched. CDR3 in DNA: TGCGCCAGCAGCCAGCGGACTAGCGGGGGCCACGAGCAGTACTTC. As protein: CASSQRTSGGHEQYF.

The chain recombines TRBV5-1 with TRBJ2-7; D gene unclear. CDR1 is SGHRS and CDR2 is YFSETQ in the germline V gene. The CDR3 spans 14 residues. Trimming cost V 4 bases and J 2 bases, with 13 bases left between them. CDR3 DNA: TGCGCCAGCAGCCCTCTGGTGGAGCCCTACGAGCAGTACTTC. Translating it yields CASSPLVEPYEQYF.

The chain combines TRBV6-6 with TRBJ1-1, with D possibly matching TRBD1 (5 bases). Deletions cut 2 bases from V and 4 bases from J, with 14 bases between. The CDR3 is 15 residues long. Germline CDR1 is MNHNY and CDR2 is SVGAGI (reference sequence). CDR3 DNA sequence: TGTGCCAGCAGTTACGGTCCGGCGGGGGGCACTGAAGCTTTCTTT. Protein: CASSYGPAGGTEAFF.

DNA for the CDR3: TGTGCCAGCAGATCTCTAGCGGGAGGGTTGATCGATGAGCAGTTCTTC. Translating it yields CASRSLAGGLIDEQFF. This chain joins TRBV11-2 and TRBJ2-1, with TRBD2 identical over 12 bases. The V gene's germline CDR1 is SGHAT and CDR2 FQNNGV. The CDR3 contains 16 residues. Losses at the gene ends were 6 bases for V and 8 bases for J; bases not matched to a gene: 11.

This chain connects TRBV28 to TRBJ2-7; D remains ambiguous. The CDR3 spans 14 residues. CDR1 is MDHEN and CDR2 is SYDVKM in the germline V gene. The ends were cut back, 6 bases at V and 7 bases at J, with 19 bases in the middle. CDR3 sequence (DNA): TGTGCCAGCAGGCCGGGTGGATCTACTTGGGAGCAGTACTTC. Translation: CASRPGGSTWEQYF.

The chain carries TRBV14 and TRBJ2-1; 13 nucleotides align to TRBD2. The CDR3 extends over 18 amino acids. Germline V gene data show CDR1 as SGHDN and CDR2 as FVKESK. V lost 0 bases, J lost 4 bases, and 6 bases stayed unmatched. For the CDR3, the DNA is TGTGCCAGCAGCCAAGATTACGCGACTAGCGGGAGGTACAATGAGCAGTTCTTC. This translates into CASSQDYATSGRYNEQFF.

The chain uses TRBV5-4 and TRBJ2-1; weak D call: TRBD1 (6 bases). The germline gives CDR1 SGHNT, CDR2 YYREEE (reference sequence). V lost 4 bases to trimming and J lost 2 bases, with 16 bases between them. The CDR3 is made up of 16 amino acids. Here the CDR3 DNA reads TGTGCCAGCAGCAGGGACATTCAGGCCGCCTACAATGAGCAGTTCTTC. This codes for CASSRDIQAAYNEQFF.

The chain uses TRBV2 and TRBJ1-1, with D perhaps matching TRBD1 (5 bases). The CDR3 is made up of 15 amino acids. V was trimmed by 2 bases and J by 1 base, leaving 11 bases between them. Germline V gene data show CDR1 as SNHLY and CDR2 as FYNNEI. CDR3 protein: CASSEWGSGNTEAFF. CDR3 DNA sequence: TGTGCCAGCAGTGAATGGGGCTCCGGGAACACTGAAGCTTTCTTT.

This clone was seen a handful of times. The rearrangement uses TRBV18 and TRBJ2-7; TRBD2 matches 8 bases. Germline V gene sequence: CDR1 KGHSH, CDR2 LQKENI. The length of the CDR3 is 14 residues. V dropped 5 bases and J dropped 0; count of bases not matched to a gene: 3. CDR3 amino acids: CASSTLADSYEQYF. The CDR3, as DNA: TGTGCCAGCTCAACACTAGCGGACTCCTACGAGCAGTACTTC.

This rearrangement joins TRBV28 to TRBJ2-7, with D possibly matching TRBD2 (6 bases). Germline values: CDR1 MDHEN, CDR2 SYDVKM. The CDR3 is made up of 16 amino acids. V was cut by 4 bases and J by 1 base, with 17 bases left in between. In DNA, the CDR3 is TGTGCCAGCAGTTCGGAGGGGTTCGGGAATTCCTACGAGCAGTACTTC. Encoded protein: CASSSEGFGNSYEQYF.

A single count supports this clone. This chain joins TRBV6-5 and TRBJ2-5; tentatively, D is TRBD2 (5 bases). The J call may be mistaken, given a closer DNA end match to TRBJ2-7. Germline lookup yields CDR1 MNHEY and CDR2 SVGAGI. The CDR3 covers 16 residues. The CDR3, as DNA: TGTGCCAGCAGTTACTCGATGGTGGGGAGCTCCTACGAGCAGTACTTC. Amino acids: CASSYSMVGSSYEQYF.

The CDR3, as DNA: TGTGCCAGCACACCAATTCAGGGTCCTGGAAACACCATATATTTT. The encoded protein is CASTPIQGPGNTIYF. The chain has TRBV27 and TRBJ1-3; possible D gene TRBD1, 5 bases. Trimming took 7 bases from V and 2 from J, leaving 15 bases between them. This CDR3 is built from 15 residues. Per germline, CDR1 MNHEY and CDR2 SMNVEV (reference sequence).

This chain uses TRBV4-1 with TRBJ2-7; 7 bases are shared with TRBD1. CDR1 and CDR2 (germline): MGHRA, YSYEKL. Trimming cost V 1 base and J 0 bases; bases outside gene matches: 6. The CDR3 sequence is 16 residues long. The CDR3 reads CASSQVPGQASYEQYF. For the CDR3, the DNA is TGCGCCAGCAGCCAAGTGCCTGGACAGGCCTCCTACGAGCAGTACTTC.

This clone was detected a few times. J is TRBJ2-1 and V is TRBV7-3; the D gene is possibly TRBD2 (6 bases). Germline assignment: CDR1 SGHTA and CDR2 FQGTGA. CDR3 length: 16 residues. The V end lost 2 bases, the J end lost 6 bases, and 17 bases lay between the germline ends. In nucleotides, the CDR3 is TGTGCCAGCAGCTTAGGGTTGGGGCTAGCGTTCAATGAGCAGTTCTTC. It encodes CASSLGLGLAFNEQFF.